These 3 T cell receptor beta chains were sequenced from one sample in a study of T cells expressing NK-cell markers. TCRdb reprocessed the 5' RACE reads; each CDR3 protein has one entry and no DNA is given. The data show 200,000 to 300,000 distinct CDR3 sequences, and the top ten clones hold about 0.4%. The sequenced material came from blood T cells: a sorted CD56 or NKG2C T cell subset, CD4+ or CD8+ T cells, or bulk PBMC T cells (not recorded which). All receptors derive from a young man in good health.

The V gene is TRBV6-5, the J gene TRBJ2-3; TCRdb's D call of TRBD2 is untestable without DNA. The CDR3 extends over 14 amino acids. Germline CDR1 is MNHEY and CDR2 is SVGAGI. The CDR3 region is CASSYDLGPDTQYF.

CDR3: CSARENSKQGTPWTDTQYF. The V and J genes are TRBV20-1 and TRBJ2-3; TCRdb calls TRBD2, which cannot be checked without DNA. CDR1 and CDR2 from the germline V gene are DFQATT and SNEGSKA (reference sequence). This CDR3 is 19 amino acids long.

V usage is TRBV18 and J usage is TRBJ2-2. Per the germline V gene, CDR1 is KGHSH and CDR2 is LQKENI. This CDR3 spans 13 amino acids. The CDR3 loop is CASFERNTGELFF.